This T cell receptor (beta chain) came from a study of T cell repertoires and Cas9 in healthy adults. Across the study: SpCas9-reactive CD4 and CD8 T cells were characterized for potency, cytotoxicity and lineage.

Overall study results and limits: In vitro, SpCas9-reactive Tregs were reported to curb effector T cell proliferation and function.

As concerns this clone: What it binds is not known.

The data were produced by immunoSEQ multiplex PCR, yet TCRdb's version contains in-frame clones alone and is incomplete. In the table there are 20,000 to 25,000 clones, about 92% of which are singletons. The source of this sequence is a human donor in good health. Sequenced input: CD4+ effector T cells (CD127+, CD25-, CD137-, CD154-) from PBMCs; culture status not recorded.

The CDR3 nucleotides read TGTGCCAGCAGGATGGGTAGCGGGGGGGCCGGGGAGCTGTTTTTT. Translating it yields CASRMGSGGAGELFF. The chain employs TRBV6-5 and TRBJ2-2, with TRBD2 identical over 11 bases. There are 15 residues in the CDR3. V was pared by 6 bases and J by 6 bases, with 6 bases of the junction left unmatched. Germline V CDR1 and CDR2: MNHEY, SVGAGI.